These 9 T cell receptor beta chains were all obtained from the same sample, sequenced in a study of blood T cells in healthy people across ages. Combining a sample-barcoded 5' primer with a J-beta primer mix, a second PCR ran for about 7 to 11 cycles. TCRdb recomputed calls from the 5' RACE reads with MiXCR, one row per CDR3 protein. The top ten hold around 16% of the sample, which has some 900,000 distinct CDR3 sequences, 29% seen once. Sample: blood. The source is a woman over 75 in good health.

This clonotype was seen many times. The CDR3 reads CASSLDGSYREQYF. CDR3 sequence (DNA): TGTGCCAGCAGCTTAGATGGAAGCTATCGTGAGCAGTACTTC. This rearrangement joins TRBV7-2 to TRBJ2-7; D is ambiguous. The V gene's germline CDR1 is SGHTA and CDR2 FQGNSA. There are 14 residues in the CDR3. The V end was cut by 1 base, the J end by 7 bases, with 14 bases between.

In DNA form, the CDR3 reads TGTGCCAGCTATGGGAGGGGACGAACCGGGGAGCTGTTTTTT. This gives the protein CASYGRGRTGELFF. This chain joins TRBV6-5 and TRBJ2-2; 7 nucleotides line up with TRBD2. From germline, CDR1 is MNHEY and CDR2 SVGAGI. V was pared by 8 bases and J by 5 bases, with 8 bases of the junction left unmatched. The CDR3 runs 14 residues.

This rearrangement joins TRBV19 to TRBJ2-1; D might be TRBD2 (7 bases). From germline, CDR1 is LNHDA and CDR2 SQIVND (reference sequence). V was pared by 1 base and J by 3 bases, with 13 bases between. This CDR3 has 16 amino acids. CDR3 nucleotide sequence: TGTGCCAGTAGTATAGGGGGCGGGGGCCGCTACAATGAGCAGTTCTTC. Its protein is CASSIGGGGRYNEQFF.

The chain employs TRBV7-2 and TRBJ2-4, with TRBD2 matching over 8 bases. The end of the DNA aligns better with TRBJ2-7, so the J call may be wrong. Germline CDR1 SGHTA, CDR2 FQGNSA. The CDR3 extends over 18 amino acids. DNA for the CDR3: TGTGCCAGCAGCGTAAAGAGGGAGGTAGCGGGGACCGGATACGAGCAGTACTTC. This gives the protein CASSVKREVAGTGYEQYF.

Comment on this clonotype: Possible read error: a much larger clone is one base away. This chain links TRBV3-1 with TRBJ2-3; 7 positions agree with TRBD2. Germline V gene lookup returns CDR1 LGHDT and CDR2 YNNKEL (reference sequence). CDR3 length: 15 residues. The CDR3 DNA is TGTGCCGGCAGCCCCTCTAGCGGTCCCACAGATACGCAGTATTTT. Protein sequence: CAGSPSSGPTDTQYF.

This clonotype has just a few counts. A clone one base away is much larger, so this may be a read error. The CDR3 DNA follows: TGTGCCAGCAGCTTGACACTAGCGGGGGTCGATGAGCAGTTCTTC. It is translated as CASSLTLAGVDEQFF. The chain employs TRBV5-5 and TRBJ2-1; 11 bases agree with TRBD2. Germline CDR1 SGHKS, CDR2 YYEKEE (reference sequence). V was pared by 1 base and J by 8 bases, with 5 bases of the junction left unmatched. The CDR3 has 15 amino acids.

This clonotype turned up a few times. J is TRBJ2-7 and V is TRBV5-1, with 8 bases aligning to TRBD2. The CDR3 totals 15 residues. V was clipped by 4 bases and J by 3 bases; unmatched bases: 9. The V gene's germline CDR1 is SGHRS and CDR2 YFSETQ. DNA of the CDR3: TGCGCCAGCAGCCCGGGGGGGTCGGAAGGCTACGAGCAGTACTTC. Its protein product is CASSPGGSEGYEQYF.

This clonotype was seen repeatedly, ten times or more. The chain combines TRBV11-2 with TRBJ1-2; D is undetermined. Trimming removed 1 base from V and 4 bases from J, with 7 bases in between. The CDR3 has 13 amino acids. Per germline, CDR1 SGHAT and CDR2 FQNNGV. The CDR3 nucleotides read TGTGCCAGCAGCTTAGCGGGAGTCTATGGCTACACCTTC. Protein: CASSLAGVYGYTF.

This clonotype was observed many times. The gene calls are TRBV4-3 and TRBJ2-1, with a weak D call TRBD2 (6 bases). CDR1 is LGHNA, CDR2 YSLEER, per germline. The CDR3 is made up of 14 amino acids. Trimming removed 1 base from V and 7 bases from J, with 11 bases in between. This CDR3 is CASSQGHRGNEQFF. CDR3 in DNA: TGCGCCAGCAGCCAAGGTCACCGGGGGAATGAGCAGTTCTTC.